This TCR beta chain derives from a study of T cells in Graves' hyperthyroidism and ophthalmopathy. In this sample, this clonotype turned up many times. Amplified TCR beta CDR3 regions came from RNA transcripts. Initially, a first-round RT-PCR of the TCR CDR3 employed the HTBI primer set. One entry per CDR3 protein, called by TCRdb with MiXCR from the multiplex PCR reads. The sample carries hundreds of thousands of distinct CDR3 sequences, roughly 15% recorded once. CDR1 and CDR2 (germline): DFQATT, SNEGSKA (reference sequence). V was clipped by 3 bases and J by 1 base, with 12 bases between them. The CDR3 covers 14 residues.

Material: blood. The receptor was isolated from a woman aged 50 to 60 with Graves' ophthalmopathy. The chain employs TRBV20-1 and TRBJ2-5; a possible D gene is TRBD1 (5 bases). CDR3 sequence: CSARVRVSQETQYF. The CDR3, as DNA: TGCAGTGCTAGGGTCAGGGTAAGCCAAGAGACCCAGTACTTC.